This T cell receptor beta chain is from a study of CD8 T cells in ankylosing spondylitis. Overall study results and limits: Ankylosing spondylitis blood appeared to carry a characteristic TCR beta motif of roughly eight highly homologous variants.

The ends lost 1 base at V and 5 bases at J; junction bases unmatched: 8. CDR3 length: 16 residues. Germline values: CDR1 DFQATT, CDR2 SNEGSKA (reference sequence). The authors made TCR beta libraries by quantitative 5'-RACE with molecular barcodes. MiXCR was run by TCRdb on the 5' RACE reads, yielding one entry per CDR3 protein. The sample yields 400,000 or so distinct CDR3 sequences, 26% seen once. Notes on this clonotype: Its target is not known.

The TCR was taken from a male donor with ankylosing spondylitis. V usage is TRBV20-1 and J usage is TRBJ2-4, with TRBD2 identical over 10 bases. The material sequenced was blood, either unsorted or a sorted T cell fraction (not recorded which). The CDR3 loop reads CSARASGLALENIQYF. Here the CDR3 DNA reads TGCAGTGCTAGAGCCTCGGGACTAGCGTTGGAAAACATTCAGTACTTC.